This T cell receptor (beta chain) was identified in a study of Ad26.COV2.S vaccination and SARS-CoV-2 variants. This clone was counted a few times. TCRdb's copy holds only in-frame clones and misses some; the assay was immunoSEQ multiplex PCR. The profile covers roughly 400,000 clones, with around 92% appearing a single time and more than 1.5% taken by the ten largest. Stated treatment: 15 to 20 received Ad26.COV2.S at low or high dose, single or two shots; 5 received placebo; per-sample allocation not given. The samples date from day 63 after the first vaccine or placebo injection. The CDR3 totals 15 residues. Germline V gene data show CDR1 as SGHVS and CDR2 as FNYEAQ. V trimming: 6 bases; J trimming: 4 bases; junction bases outside the gene matches: 8.

V usage is TRBV7-6 and J usage is TRBJ2-1, with TRBD2 identical over 8 bases. The source was peripheral blood, collected in a trial of Ad26.COV2.S vaccine versus placebo. The clonotype originates from a person between 18 and 59 years old who received the Ad26.COV2.S COVID-19 vaccine or a placebo. CDR3 in amino acids: CASRQRGSTYNEQFF. The CDR3 DNA reads TGTGCCAGCAGACAGCGGGGGAGTACTTACAATGAGCAGTTCTTC.